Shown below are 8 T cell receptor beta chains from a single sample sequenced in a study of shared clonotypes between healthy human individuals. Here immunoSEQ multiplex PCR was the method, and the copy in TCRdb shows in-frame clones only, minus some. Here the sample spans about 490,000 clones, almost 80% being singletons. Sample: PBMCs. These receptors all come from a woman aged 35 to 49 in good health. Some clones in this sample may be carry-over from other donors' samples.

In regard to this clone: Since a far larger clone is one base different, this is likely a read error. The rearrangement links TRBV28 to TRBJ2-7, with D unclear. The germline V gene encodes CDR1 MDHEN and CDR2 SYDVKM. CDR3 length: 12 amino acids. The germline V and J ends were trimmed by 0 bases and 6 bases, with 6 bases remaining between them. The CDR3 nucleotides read TGTGCCAGCAGTTTATGGGGATGCGAGCAGTACTTC. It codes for CASSLWGCEQYF.

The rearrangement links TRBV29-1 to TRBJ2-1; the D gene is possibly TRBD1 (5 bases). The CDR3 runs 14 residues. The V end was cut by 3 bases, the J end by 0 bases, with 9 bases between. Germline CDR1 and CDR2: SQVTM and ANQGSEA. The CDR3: CSVEGRGSYNEQFF. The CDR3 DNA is TGCAGCGTTGAGGGAAGGGGCTCCTACAATGAGCAGTTCTTC.

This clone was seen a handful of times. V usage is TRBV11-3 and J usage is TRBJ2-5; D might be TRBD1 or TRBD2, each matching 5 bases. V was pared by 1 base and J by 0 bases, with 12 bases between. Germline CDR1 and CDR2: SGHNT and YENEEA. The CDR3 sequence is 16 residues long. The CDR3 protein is CASSLGGMGDQETQYF. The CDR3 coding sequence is TGTGCCAGCAGCTTAGGGGGAATGGGGGACCAAGAGACCCAGTACTTC. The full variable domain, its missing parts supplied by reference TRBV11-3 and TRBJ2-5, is EAGVVQSPRYKIIEKKQPVAFWCNPISGHNTLYWYLQNLGQGPELLIRYENEEAVDDSQLPKDRFSAERLKGVDSTLKIQPAELGDSAVYLCASSLGGMGDQETQYFGPGTRLLVL.

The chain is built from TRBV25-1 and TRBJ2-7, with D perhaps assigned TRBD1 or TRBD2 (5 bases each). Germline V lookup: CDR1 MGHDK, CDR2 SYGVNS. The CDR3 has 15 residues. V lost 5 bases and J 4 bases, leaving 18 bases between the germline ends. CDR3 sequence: CASSNRGRLSYEQYF. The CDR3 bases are TGTGCCAGCAGTAACCGGGGCAGGCTGTCGTACGAGCAGTACTTC.

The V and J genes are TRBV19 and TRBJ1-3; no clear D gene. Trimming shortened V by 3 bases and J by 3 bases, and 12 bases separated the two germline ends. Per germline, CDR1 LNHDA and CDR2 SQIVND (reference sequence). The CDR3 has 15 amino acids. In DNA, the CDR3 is TGTGCCAGTAGTATCCGCCGAGCGGTTGGAAACACCATATATTTT. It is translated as CASSIRRAVGNTIYF.

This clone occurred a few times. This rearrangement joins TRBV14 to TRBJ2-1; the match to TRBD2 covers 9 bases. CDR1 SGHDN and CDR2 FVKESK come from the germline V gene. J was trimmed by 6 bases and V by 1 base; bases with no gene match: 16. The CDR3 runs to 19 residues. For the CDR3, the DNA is TGTGCCAGCAGCCAAGTTGTAGCGGGGGCCTGGGTGTTGGGCAATGAGCAGTTCTTC. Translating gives CASSQVVAGAWVLGNEQFF.

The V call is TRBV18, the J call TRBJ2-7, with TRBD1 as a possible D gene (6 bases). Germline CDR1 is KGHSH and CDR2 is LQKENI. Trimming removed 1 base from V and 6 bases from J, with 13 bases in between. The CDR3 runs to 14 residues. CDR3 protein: CASSPRHREGEQYF. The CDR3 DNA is TGTGCCAGCTCACCACGACACAGGGAAGGCGAGCAGTACTTC.

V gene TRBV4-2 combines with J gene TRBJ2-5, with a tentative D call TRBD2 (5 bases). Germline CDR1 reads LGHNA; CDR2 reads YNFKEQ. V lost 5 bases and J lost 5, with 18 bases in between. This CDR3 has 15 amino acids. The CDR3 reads CASSIKVGVGETQYF. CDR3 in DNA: TGTGCCAGCAGCATAAAGGTCGGGGTCGGGGAGACCCAGTACTTC.